Shown below are 14 T cell receptor beta chains from a single sample sequenced in a study of cytomegalovirus exposure and HLA in healthy donors. PCR amplification relied on 60 Vbeta primers (plus 13 Jbeta primers). The table came from immunoSEQ multiplex PCR; TCRdb's copy has only in-frame clones and leaves some out. In the table there are 110,000 to 150,000 clones, about 74% of which are singletons. The specimen was PBMCs. The receptors here all came from a middle-aged woman in good health and CMV-seronegative.

The chain employs TRBV9 and TRBJ1-2, with D perhaps matching TRBD1 (5 bases). Trimming pared 0 bases from V and 8 bases from J, leaving 5 bases between. The CDR3 sequence is 11 residues long. Germline V gene sequence: CDR1 SGDLS, CDR2 YYNGEE. CDR3 in DNA: TGTGCCAGCAGCGTAGAGGGGGGCTACACCTTC. Protein: CASSVEGGYTF.

This clone appeared a few times. The chain has TRBV28 and TRBJ1-6; maybe TRBD1 (5 bases). The length of the CDR3 is 17 residues. Germline V gives CDR1 MDHEN, CDR2 SYDVKM. Trimming pared 0 bases from V and 1 base from J, leaving 10 bases between. CDR3 bases: TGTGCCAGCAGTTTATGGGGGGGGGAGTCCTATAATTCACCCCTCCACTTT. It yields the protein CASSLWGGESYNSPLHF. The full variable domain, rest sourced from reference TRBV28 and TRBJ1-6, is DVKVTQSSRYLVKRTGEKVFLECVQDMDHENMFWYRQDPGLGLRLIYFSYDVKMKEKGDIPEGYSVSREKKERFSLILESASTNQTSMYLCASSLWGGESYNSPLHFGNGTRLTVT.

This sequence joins TRBV10-2 and TRBJ1-2; perhaps TRBD1 as D (6 bases). The CDR3 runs 15 residues. The germline V and J ends were trimmed by 6 bases and 1 base, with 15 bases remaining between them. Germline values: CDR1 WSHSY, CDR2 SAAADI. The CDR3 DNA is TGCGCCAGCAGCCCTGGACAGATACTTAACTATGGCTACACCTTC. Protein product: CASSPGQILNYGYTF.

This clone was seen a single time. The chain couples TRBV5-4 to TRBJ2-2, with D possibly TRBD1 on 6 matching bases. V lost 1 base and J lost 5, with 6 bases in between. This CDR3 has 13 amino acids. From germline, CDR1 is SGHNT and CDR2 YYREEE (reference sequence). The CDR3 bases are TGTGCCAGCAGCTTGCAGGGGACCGGGGAGCTGTTTTTT. Protein: CASSLQGTGELFF. Full variable domain (rest looked up from reference TRBV5-4 and TRBJ2-2): ETGVTQSPTHLIKTRGQQVTLRCSSQSGHNTVSWYQQALGQGPQFIFQYYREEENGRGNFPPRFSGLQFPNYSSELNVNALELDDSALYLCASSLQGTGELFFGEGSRLTVL.

The rearrangement uses TRBV9 and TRBJ1-4, with 9 bases fitting TRBD1. With 2 bases clipped from V and 7 bases from J, the junction kept 6 bases outside the gene matches. Per germline, CDR1 SGDLS and CDR2 YYNGEE. The CDR3 consists of 15 residues. The chain's CDR3 is CASSVLTGGGEKLFF. DNA of the CDR3: TGTGCCAGCAGCGTCTTGACAGGGGGGGGTGAAAAACTGTTTTTT.

Worth noting for this clone: The identical CDR3 is also encoded by other nucleotide sequences in the sample. V gene TRBV7-7 combines with J gene TRBJ2-1, with D perhaps TRBD1 (6 bases). The V gene's germline CDR1 is SSHAT and CDR2 FNYEAQ (reference sequence). Trimming shortened V by 6 bases and J by 7 bases, and 13 bases separated the two germline ends. This CDR3 has 13 residues. The CDR3 DNA sequence: TGTGCCAGCAGTCCCGGGACATCAAATGAGCAGTTCTTC. Its translation: CASSPGTSNEQFF.

The chain joins TRBV6-1 to TRBJ2-1; 10 bases are shared with TRBD2. Germline CDR1 and CDR2: MNHNS and SASEGT. The CDR3 is made up of 12 amino acids. As DNA, the CDR3 is TGTGTGCTAGCGGGAGCAGGGAATGAGCAGTTCTTC. Protein product: CVLAGAGNEQFF.

This sequence joins TRBV28 and TRBJ1-5; D is possibly TRBD1 (6 bases). The CDR3 covers 16 residues. Germline CDR1 reads MDHEN; CDR2 reads SYDVKM. V was cut by 5 bases and J by 4 bases, with 18 bases left in between. The CDR3 sequence is CASSPGDLGGNQPQHF. The CDR3 DNA follows: TGTGCCAGCAGTCCAGGAGATCTAGGGGGTAATCAGCCCCAGCATTTT.

This chain uses TRBV19 with TRBJ1-1; D is perhaps TRBD1 (6 bases). The V gene lost 5 bases and the J gene lost 4 bases, with 14 bases spanning the gap. This CDR3 has 14 residues. The germline gives CDR1 LNHDA, CDR2 SQIVND (reference sequence). CDR3 nucleotide sequence: TGTGCCAGTAGTCAAACAGGGTGGGGCACTGAAGCTTTCTTT. Its protein is CASSQTGWGTEAFF.

The rearrangement joins TRBV27 to TRBJ2-1; D possibly corresponds to TRBD1 (5 bases). Germline assignment: CDR1 MNHEY and CDR2 SMNVEV (reference sequence). The CDR3 has 14 amino acids. V was shortened by 4 bases and J by 4 bases, with 11 bases between the two germline ends. CDR3 amino acids: CASSSRREYNEQFF. The CDR3 DNA sequence: TGTGCCAGCAGTTCACGCAGGGAATACAATGAGCAGTTCTTC.

The genes are TRBV10-1 and TRBJ1-3; D may be TRBD1 (6 bases). V was trimmed by 6 bases and J by 2 bases, leaving 14 bases between them. CDR1 is WNHNN and CDR2 is SYGVQD in the germline V gene (reference sequence). The CDR3 length is 15 residues. DNA for the CDR3: TGCGCCAGCAGGCGATCACAGGGAGCTGGAAACACCATATATTTT. Protein sequence: CASRRSQGAGNTIYF.

J is TRBJ2-3 and V is TRBV5-1; D call uncertain. V lost 6 bases to trimming and J lost 0 bases, with 8 bases between them. Germline values: CDR1 SGHRS, CDR2 YFSETQ. The CDR3 is 13 amino acids. CDR3 region: CASTTVSTDTQYF. In DNA form, the CDR3 reads TGCGCCAGCACCACAGTGAGCACAGATACGCAGTATTTT.

The chain employs TRBV28 and TRBJ1-1, with D possibly being TRBD1 (5 bases). The CDR3 consists of 14 residues. CDR1 MDHEN and CDR2 SYDVKM come from the germline V gene. The ends were cut back, 9 bases at V and 2 bases at J, with 16 bases in the middle. The CDR3, as DNA: TGTGCCAGTGCCGACAGTACTCTCAACACTGAAGCTTTCTTT. Translated, it gives CASADSTLNTEAFF.

This chain joins TRBV14 and TRBJ2-1; D unclear. This CDR3 contains 18 residues. V shed 0 bases and J shed 0 bases, with 15 bases lying between them. Germline V gene lookup returns CDR1 SGHDN and CDR2 FVKESK. The CDR3, as DNA: TGTGCCAGCAGCCAAGAAGTGAGCCTTCTAAGCTCCTACAATGAGCAGTTCTTC. As protein: CASSQEVSLLSSYNEQFF.